A selection of T cell receptor beta chains follows, all from one sample in a study of graft-versus-host responses after intestinal transplantation. Sequenced by immunoSEQ multiplex PCR; TCRdb stores in-frame clones only, minus some. The repertoire consists of under 20,000 clones, with about 89% occurring once and the leading ten covering less than 10%. The material sequenced was PBMCs, taken approximately 33 weeks after intestinal transplant. These receptors were obtained from a human patient who received an intestinal transplant, so some T cells may come from the graft donor. The CDR3 runs from the conserved cysteine through the conserved F or W. The D gene is left open where the match is weak. Size is stated for part of the rows, as once, few or many counts, or as a class when the clone is expanded.

cdr3_aa cdr3_nt j_call v_call clone_size cdr3_length d_call
CASSQETNLNTEAFF TGCGCCAGCAGCCAAGAGACCAATCTGAACACTGAAGCTTTCTTT TRBJ1-1 TRBV4-1 NA 15 NA
CASSVTGGGSTF TGTGCCAGCAGTGTAACAGGGGGTGGCTCCACCTTC TRBJ1-2 TRBV6-1 NA 12 TRBD1
CASSPPKGDEQYF TGTGCCAGCAGCCCCCCCAAGGGGGACGAGCAGTACTTC TRBJ2-7 TRBV7-9 NA 13 NA
CASSQNRGHINEKLFF TGCGCCAGCAGCCAAAACAGGGGTCATATTAATGAAAAACTGTTTTTT TRBJ1-4 TRBV4-1 few 16 TRBD1
CAIPTDRANSPLHF TGTGCCATTCCTACTGACAGGGCGAATTCACCCCTCCACTTT TRBJ1-6 TRBV10-3 NA 14 TRBD1
CASTWDGSTEAFF TGTGCCAGCACGTGGGATGGGAGCACTGAAGCTTTCTTT TRBJ1-1 TRBV7-8 NA 13 NA
CASSEERAVSYNEQFF TGTGCCAGCAGCGAAGAACGAGCGGTCTCCTACAATGAGCAGTTCTTC TRBJ2-1 TRBV2 NA 16 NA
CASSLLGDTQYF TGTGCCAGCAGTTTACTAGGGGATACGCAGTATTTT TRBJ2-3 TRBV27 NA 12 NA
CASSPEWLVAGGANVLTF TGTGCCAGCAGCCCAGAGTGGCTTGTTGCGGGTGGGGCCAACGTCCTGACTTTC TRBJ2-6 TRBV7-9 NA 18 NA
CASSSTASGPNTGELFF TGTGCCAGCAGCTCGACTGCTAGCGGACCGAACACCGGGGAGCTGTTTTTT TRBJ2-2 TRBV7-2 NA 17 TRBD2
CASRTGGGELFF TGTGCCAGCAGGACGGGCGGCGGGGAGCTGTTTTTT TRBJ2-2 TRBV7-8 NA 12 NA
CASSSGDEYSNQPQHF TGTGCCAGCAGCTCAGGGGACGAATATAGCAATCAGCCCCAGCATTTT TRBJ1-5 TRBV7-9 NA 16 NA
CASSQVTGTGDEKLFF TGTGCCAGCAGCCAAGTGACCGGGACAGGGGATGAAAAACTGTTTTTT TRBJ1-4 TRBV4-2 once 16 TRBD1
CASSQGQRPLQETQYF TGCGCCAGCAGCCAAGGGCAGCGGCCCCTTCAAGAGACCCAGTACTTC TRBJ2-5 TRBV4-1 once 16 NA
CASSIAGESPLHF TGTGCCAGTAGTATTGCCGGGGAATCACCCCTCCACTTT TRBJ1-6 TRBV19 NA 13 NA
CASSFYGTDEAFF TGTGCCAGCAGCTTTTACGGGACAGACGAAGCTTTCTTT TRBJ1-1 TRBV7-8 NA 13 TRBD1
CASSRGGSAYEQYF TGTGCCAGTAGTAGAGGGGGGTCGGCCTACGAGCAGTACTTC TRBJ2-7 TRBV19 NA 14 NA
CASSQDDNSGANVLTF TGTGCCAGCAGCCAAGATGATAACTCTGGGGCCAACGTCCTGACTTTC TRBJ2-6 TRBV4-2 few 16 NA
CASSLFTGDYEQYF TGCGCCAGCAGCTTGTTTACAGGGGACTACGAGCAGTACTTC TRBJ2-7 TRBV5-1 NA 14 TRBD1
CASPGLAGDQETQYF TGTGCCAGCCCCGGACTAGCGGGGGACCAAGAGACCCAGTACTTC TRBJ2-5 TRBV2 NA 15 TRBD2
CASSVGAGYTF TGTGCCAGTAGTGTTGGAGCTGGCTACACCTTC TRBJ1-2 TRBV19 once 11 NA
CASSLYQGTDTQYF TGTGCCAGCAGCTTGTATCAGGGCACAGATACGCAGTATTTT TRBJ2-3 TRBV5-5 once 14 NA
CASSPDRADYEQYF TGTGCCAGCAGCCCGGACAGGGCTGACTACGAGCAGTACTTC TRBJ2-7 TRBV5-6 NA 14 TRBD1
CASSVGAQAGVRETQYF TGTGCCAGCAGCGTAGGAGCCCAAGCGGGGGTAAGAGAGACCCAGTACTTC TRBJ2-5 TRBV9 once 17 TRBD2
CASSPPEGGTDTQYF TGTGCCAGCAGCCCACCCGAGGGAGGCACAGATACGCAGTATTTT TRBJ2-3 TRBV11-3 NA 15 NA
CASSLGPGPNQPQHF TGTGCCAGCAGCTTAGGGCCAGGACCAAATCAGCCCCAGCATTTT TRBJ1-5 TRBV11-2 NA 15 NA
CASSLEAGGPTDTQYF TGTGCCAGCAGTTTGGAAGCGGGGGGCCCCACAGATACGCAGTATTTT TRBJ2-3 TRBV27 NA 16 TRBD2
CASSVLAGGPGEQYF TGTGCCAGCAGCGTACTAGCGGGGGGACCAGGTGAGCAGTACTTC TRBJ2-7 TRBV11-2 few 15 TRBD2
CASSPEGGGTYEQYF TGCGCCAGCAGCCCGGAGGGGGGAGGAACCTACGAGCAGTACTTC TRBJ2-7 TRBV5-1 NA 15 NA
CASSYSGAPNSPLHF TGTGCCAGCAGTTACTCCGGGGCCCCTAATTCACCCCTCCACTTT TRBJ1-6 TRBV6-6 NA 15 NA
CASAPGIPVTEAFF TGTGCTAGTGCACCAGGGATCCCGGTCACTGAAGCTTTCTTT TRBJ1-1 TRBV12-5 NA 14 NA
CASSPTGAAGHPYEQYF TGCGCCAGCAGTCCGACGGGGGCCGCGGGGCACCCCTACGAGCAGTACTTC TRBJ2-7 TRBV27 NA 17 NA
CASSLHSGAQETQYF TGTGCCAGCAGCCTACATAGCGGTGCCCAAGAGACCCAGTACTTC TRBJ2-5 TRBV14 NA 15 NA
CASSPGGPLSSYNEQFF TGTGCCAGCAGCCCAGGGGGACCGCTGAGCTCCTACAATGAGCAGTTCTTC TRBJ2-1 TRBV7-8 once 17 TRBD1
CASSVAGGTADTQYF TGTGCCAGCAGCGTAGCGGGTGGAACAGCAGATACGCAGTATTTT TRBJ2-3 TRBV9 NA 15 NA
CASQVQGMNTEAFF TGTGCCAGCCAAGTACAGGGCATGAACACTGAAGCTTTCTTT TRBJ1-1 TRBV7-2 NA 14 NA
CASSQDGAEQYF TGTGCCAGCAGCCAAGATGGCGCCGAGCAGTACTTC TRBJ2-7 TRBV14 NA 12 NA
CASSDSSAGLMNTEAFF TGCGCCAGCAGTGATTCTTCGGCAGGGCTCATGAACACTGAAGCTTTCTTT TRBJ1-1 TRBV10-2 NA 17 NA
CASRDQRDTGELFF TGCGCCAGCAGAGATCAACGGGACACCGGGGAGCTGTTTTTT TRBJ2-2 TRBV10-2 NA 14 NA
CASSSLRDEQFF TGTGCCAGCAGCTCCCTGAGAGATGAGCAGTTCTTC TRBJ2-1 TRBV7-8 NA 12 NA
CASSIASGPGVYYEQYF TGTGCCAGTAGTATAGCTTCCGGCCCCGGAGTATACTACGAGCAGTACTTC TRBJ2-7 TRBV19 NA 17 NA
CASSKEIGPRGQTQYF TGTGCCAGCAGCAAAGAAATCGGGCCCCGAGGGCAGACCCAGTACTTC TRBJ2-5 TRBV21-1 few 16 NA
CASSPYTGELFF TGTGCCAGCTCACCATACACCGGGGAGCTGTTTTTT TRBJ2-2 TRBV18 NA 12 NA
CASSHLTSGGTDTQYF TGCGCCAGCAGCCACTTGACTAGCGGGGGTACAGATACGCAGTATTTT TRBJ2-3 TRBV4-1 NA 16 TRBD2
CATSRDKRVSPLHF TGTGCCACCAGCAGAGATAAAAGGGTTTCACCCCTCCACTTT TRBJ1-6 TRBV15 NA 14 NA
CASSRQGEAVVRWSQYF TGCGCCAGCAGTAGACAGGGGGAAGCGGTCGTGCGGTGGTCCCAGTACTTC TRBJ2-5 TRBV5-1 NA 17 TRBD1
CASSSGTPNTGELFF TGCGCCAGCAGCAGCGGGACTCCGAACACCGGGGAGCTGTTTTTT TRBJ2-2 TRBV5-1 once 15 TRBD2
CAWSLGDTEAFF TGTGCCTGGAGCTTAGGGGACACTGAAGCTTTCTTT TRBJ1-1 TRBV30 NA 12 NA
CASSLIQGWVFDEQFF TGTGCCAGCAGCTTAATACAGGGGTGGGTTTTTGATGAGCAGTTCTTC TRBJ2-1 TRBV5-6 NA 16 TRBD1
CASNPSFSYNEQFF TGTGCCAGCAACCCGAGTTTCTCCTACAATGAGCAGTTCTTC TRBJ2-1 TRBV9 NA 14 NA
CASSESSSSTDTQYF TGCGCCAGCAGTGAGTCCTCTAGCAGCACAGATACGCAGTATTTT TRBJ2-3 TRBV10-2 NA 15 NA
CAVTRRDYSPLHF TGTGCCGTCACCCGCAGGGATTATTCACCCCTCCACTTT TRBJ1-6 TRBV2 once 13 NA
CASSLTEWGLAGGRRSADTQYF TGTGCCAGCAGCCTCACGGAATGGGGACTAGCGGGGGGCCGGCGGAGCGCAGATACGCAGTATTTT TRBJ2-3 TRBV13 NA 22 TRBD2
CASSVDLAGGPAGMQFF TGTGCCAGCAGCGTAGATTTAGCGGGGGGCCCCGCCGGGATGCAGTTCTTC TRBJ2-1 TRBV9 NA 17 TRBD2
CASSPRSDAGGHLFGYTF TGTGCCAGCAGCCCACGTTCCGATGCGGGCGGACACCTCTTCGGCTACACCTTC TRBJ1-2 TRBV11-3 NA 18 NA